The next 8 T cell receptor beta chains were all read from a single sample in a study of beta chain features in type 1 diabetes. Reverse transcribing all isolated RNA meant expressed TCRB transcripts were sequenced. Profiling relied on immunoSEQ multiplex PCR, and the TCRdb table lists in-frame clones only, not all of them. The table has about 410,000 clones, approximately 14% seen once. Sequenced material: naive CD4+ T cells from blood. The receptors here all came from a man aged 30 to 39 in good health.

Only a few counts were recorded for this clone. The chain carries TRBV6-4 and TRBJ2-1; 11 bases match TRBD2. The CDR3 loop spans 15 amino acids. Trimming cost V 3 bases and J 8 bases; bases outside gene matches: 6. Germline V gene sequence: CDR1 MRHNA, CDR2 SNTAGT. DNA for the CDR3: TGTGCCAGCAGTGAGTACGGTAGCGGGAGGGATGAGCAGTTCTTC. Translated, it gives CASSEYGSGRDEQFF.

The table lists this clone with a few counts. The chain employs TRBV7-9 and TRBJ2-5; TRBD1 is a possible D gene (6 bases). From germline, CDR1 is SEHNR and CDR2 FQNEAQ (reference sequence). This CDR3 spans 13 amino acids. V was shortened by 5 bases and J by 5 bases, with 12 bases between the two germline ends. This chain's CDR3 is CASSHRVYETQYF. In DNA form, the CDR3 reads TGTGCCAGCAGCCACAGGGTATATGAGACCCAGTACTTC.

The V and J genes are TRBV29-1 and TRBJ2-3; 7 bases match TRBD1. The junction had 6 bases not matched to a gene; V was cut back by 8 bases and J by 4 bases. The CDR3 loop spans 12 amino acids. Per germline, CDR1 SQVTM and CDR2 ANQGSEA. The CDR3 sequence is CSSRGLADTQYF. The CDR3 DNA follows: TGCAGCTCCAGGGGGTTGGCAGATACGCAGTATTTT.

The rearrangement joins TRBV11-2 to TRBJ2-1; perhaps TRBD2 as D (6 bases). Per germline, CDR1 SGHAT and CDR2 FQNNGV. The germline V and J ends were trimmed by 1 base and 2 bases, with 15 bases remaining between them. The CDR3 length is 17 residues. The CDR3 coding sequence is TGTGCCAGCAGCTTAGTTTCCGGGGGAGAGGCCTACAATGAGCAGTTCTTC. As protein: CASSLVSGGEAYNEQFF.

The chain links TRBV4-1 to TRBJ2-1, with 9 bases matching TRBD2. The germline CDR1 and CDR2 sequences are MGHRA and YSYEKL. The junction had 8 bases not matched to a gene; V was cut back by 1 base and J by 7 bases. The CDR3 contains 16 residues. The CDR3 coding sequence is TGCGCCAGCAGCCAAGTCCCCGGGACTAGCATGAATGAGCAGTTCTTC. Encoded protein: CASSQVPGTSMNEQFF.

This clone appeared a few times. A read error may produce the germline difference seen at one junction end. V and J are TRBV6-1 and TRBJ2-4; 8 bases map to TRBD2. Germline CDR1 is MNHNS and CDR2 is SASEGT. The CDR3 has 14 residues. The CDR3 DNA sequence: TGTGCCAGCAGTGAAGCACTGGTAGCGGGGACGTTGGACTTC. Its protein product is CASSEALVAGTLDF.

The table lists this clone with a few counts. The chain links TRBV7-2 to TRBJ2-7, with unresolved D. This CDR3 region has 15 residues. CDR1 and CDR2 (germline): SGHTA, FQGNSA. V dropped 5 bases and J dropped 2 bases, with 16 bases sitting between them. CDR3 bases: TGTGCCAGCAGCCCACGAATAGGCCTTCCCTACGAGCAGTACTTC. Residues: CASSPRIGLPYEQYF.

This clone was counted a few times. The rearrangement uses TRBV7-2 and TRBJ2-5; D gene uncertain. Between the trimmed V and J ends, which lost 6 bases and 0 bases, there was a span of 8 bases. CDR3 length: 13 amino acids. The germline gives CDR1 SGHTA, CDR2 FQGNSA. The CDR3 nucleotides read TGTGCCAGCAGGAGCTCGTACCAAGAGACCCAGTACTTC. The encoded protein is CASRSSYQETQYF.